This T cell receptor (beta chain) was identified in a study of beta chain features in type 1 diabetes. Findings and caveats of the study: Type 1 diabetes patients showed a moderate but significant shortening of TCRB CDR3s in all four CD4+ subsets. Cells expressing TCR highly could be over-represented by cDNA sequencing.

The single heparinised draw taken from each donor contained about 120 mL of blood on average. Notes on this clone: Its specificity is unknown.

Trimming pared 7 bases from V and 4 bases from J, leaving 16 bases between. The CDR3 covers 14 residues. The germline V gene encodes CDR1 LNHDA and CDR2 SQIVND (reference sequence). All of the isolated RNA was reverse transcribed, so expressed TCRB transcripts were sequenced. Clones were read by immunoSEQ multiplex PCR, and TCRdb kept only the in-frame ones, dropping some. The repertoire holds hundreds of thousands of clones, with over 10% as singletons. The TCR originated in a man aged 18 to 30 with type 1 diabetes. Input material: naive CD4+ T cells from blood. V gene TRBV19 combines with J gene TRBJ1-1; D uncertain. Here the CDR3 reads CASIPLDGGTEAFF. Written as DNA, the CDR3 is TGTGCCAGTATTCCCCTTGACGGAGGCACTGAAGCTTTCTTT. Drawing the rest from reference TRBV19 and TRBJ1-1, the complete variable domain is DGGITQSPKYLFRKEGQNVTLSCEQNLNHDAMYWYRQDPGQGLRLIYYSQIVNDFQKGDIAEGYSVSREKKESFPLTVTSAQKNPTAFYLCASIPLDGGTEAFFGQGTRLTVV.